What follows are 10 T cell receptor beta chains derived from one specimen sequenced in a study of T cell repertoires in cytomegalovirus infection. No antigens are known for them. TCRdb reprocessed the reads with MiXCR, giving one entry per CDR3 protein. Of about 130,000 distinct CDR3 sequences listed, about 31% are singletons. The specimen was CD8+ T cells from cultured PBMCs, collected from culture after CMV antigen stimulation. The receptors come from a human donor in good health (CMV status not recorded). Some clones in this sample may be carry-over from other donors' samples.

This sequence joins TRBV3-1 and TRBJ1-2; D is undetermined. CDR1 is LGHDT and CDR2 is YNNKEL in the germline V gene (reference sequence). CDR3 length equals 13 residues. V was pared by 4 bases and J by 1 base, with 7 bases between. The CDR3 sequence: CASSPTLNYGYTF. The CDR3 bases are TGTGCCAGCAGCCCAACACTTAACTATGGCTACACCTTC.

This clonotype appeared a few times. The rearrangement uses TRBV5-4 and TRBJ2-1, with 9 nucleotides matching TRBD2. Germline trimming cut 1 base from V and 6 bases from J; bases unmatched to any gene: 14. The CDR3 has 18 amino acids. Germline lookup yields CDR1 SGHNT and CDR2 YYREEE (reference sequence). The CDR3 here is CASSLKVAIPSGTNEQFF. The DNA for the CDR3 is TGTGCCAGCAGCTTGAAGGTGGCCATACCTAGCGGGACCAATGAGCAGTTCTTC.

CDR3 sequence (DNA): TGTGCCAGCAGCCCAATCGGGGTCTCCCAGGATTTGAACACTGAAGCTTTCTTT. Translating gives CASSPIGVSQDLNTEAFF. This rearrangement joins TRBV11-1 to TRBJ1-1; D remains unclear. Looked up from germline, CDR1 is SGHAT and CDR2 is FQDESV (reference sequence). V lost 5 bases, J lost 0 bases, and 22 bases lay in between. The CDR3 contains 18 residues. Full variable domain (rest looked up from reference TRBV11-1 and TRBJ1-1): EAEVAQSPRYKITEKSQAVAFWCDPISGHATLYWYRQILGQGPELLVQFQDESVVDDSQLPKDRFSAERLKGVDSTLKIQPAELGDSAMYLCASSPIGVSQDLNTEAFFGQGTRLTVV.

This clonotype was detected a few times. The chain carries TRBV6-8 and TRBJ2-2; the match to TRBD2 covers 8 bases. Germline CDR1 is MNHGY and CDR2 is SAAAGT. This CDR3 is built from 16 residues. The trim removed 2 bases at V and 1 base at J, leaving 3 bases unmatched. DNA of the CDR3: TGTGCCAGCAGTTACGGTCTAGCGGGGAACACCGGGGAGCTGTTTTTT. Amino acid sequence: CASSYGLAGNTGELFF.

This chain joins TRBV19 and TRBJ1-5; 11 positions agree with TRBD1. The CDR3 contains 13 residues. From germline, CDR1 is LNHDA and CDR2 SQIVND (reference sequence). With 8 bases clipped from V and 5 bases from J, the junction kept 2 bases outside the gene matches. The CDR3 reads CASGQGAHQPQHF. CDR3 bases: TGTGCCAGTGGACAGGGGGCACATCAGCCCCAGCATTTT.

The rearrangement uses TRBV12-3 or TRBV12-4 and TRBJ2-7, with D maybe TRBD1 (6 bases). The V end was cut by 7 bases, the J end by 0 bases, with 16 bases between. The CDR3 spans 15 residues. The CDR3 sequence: CASNLPDRPSYEQYF. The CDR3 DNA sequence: TGTGCCAGCAACTTACCAGACAGGCCCTCCTACGAGCAGTACTTC.

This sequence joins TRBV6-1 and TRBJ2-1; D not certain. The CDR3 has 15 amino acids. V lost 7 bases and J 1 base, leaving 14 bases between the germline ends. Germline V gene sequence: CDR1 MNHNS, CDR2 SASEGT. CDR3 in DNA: TGTGCCAGCACCGAAGGTGGGTGGTCCTACAATGAGCAGTTCTTC. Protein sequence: CASTEGGWSYNEQFF.

This chain's CDR3 is CASSLRQAIMNTEAFF. The CDR3 DNA reads TGTGCCAGCAGTTTAAGGCAGGCTATCATGAACACTGAAGCTTTCTTT. V gene TRBV27 combines with J gene TRBJ1-1, with D hard to call. V lost 2 bases, J lost 0 bases, and 13 bases lay in between. Germline V gives CDR1 MNHEY, CDR2 SMNVEV (reference sequence). The CDR3 contains 16 residues.

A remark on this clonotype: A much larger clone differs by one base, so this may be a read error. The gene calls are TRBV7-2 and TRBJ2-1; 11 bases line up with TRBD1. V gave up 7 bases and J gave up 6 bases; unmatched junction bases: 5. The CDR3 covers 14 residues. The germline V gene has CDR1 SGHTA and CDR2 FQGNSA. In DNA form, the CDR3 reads TGTGCCAGCAACTTGGGGACAGGGGGCAATGAGCAGTTCTTC. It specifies CASNLGTGGNEQFF.

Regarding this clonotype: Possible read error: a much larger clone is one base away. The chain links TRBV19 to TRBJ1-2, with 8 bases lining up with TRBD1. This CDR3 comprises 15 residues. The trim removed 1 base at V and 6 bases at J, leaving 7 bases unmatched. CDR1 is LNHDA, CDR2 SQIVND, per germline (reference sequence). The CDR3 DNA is TGTGCCAGTAGTATAGGCTCGTCAGGGGGCGATGGCTACACCTTC. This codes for CASSIGSSGGDGYTF.